This TCR beta chain was captured by sequencing in a study of spatial heterogeneity in lung cancer. The time point was: blood at routine non-recurrence follow-up after resection. MiXCR was run by TCRdb on the 5' RACE reads, yielding one entry per CDR3 protein. The data contain 110,000 or so distinct CDR3 sequences, 10% to 13% of them singletons. This clonotype originated in a female donor with early-stage non-small cell lung cancer. The source material was PBMCs, sampled at follow-up.

The CDR3 DNA is TGTGCCAGCAACCAGCGGGAGCTAGAGACCCAGTACTTC. Encoded protein: CASNQRELETQYF. The gene calls are TRBV12-3 or TRBV12-4 and TRBJ2-5; TRBD2 agrees at 8 bases. This CDR3 contains 13 residues. Unmatched junction bases numbered 5, after V lost 7 bases and J lost 4 bases.